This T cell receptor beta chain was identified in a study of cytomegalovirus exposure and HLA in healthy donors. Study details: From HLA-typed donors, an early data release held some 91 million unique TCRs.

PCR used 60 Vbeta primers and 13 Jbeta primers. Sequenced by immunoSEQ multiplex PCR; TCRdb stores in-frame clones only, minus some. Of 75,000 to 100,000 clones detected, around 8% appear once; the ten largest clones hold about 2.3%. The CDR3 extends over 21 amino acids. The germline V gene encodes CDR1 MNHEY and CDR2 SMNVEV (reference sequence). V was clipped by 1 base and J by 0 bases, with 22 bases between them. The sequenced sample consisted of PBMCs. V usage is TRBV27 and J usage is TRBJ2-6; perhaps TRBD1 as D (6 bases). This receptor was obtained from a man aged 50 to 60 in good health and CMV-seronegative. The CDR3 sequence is CASSLFGYQGQSVSGANVLTF. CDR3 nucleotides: TGTGCCAGCAGTTTATTCGGATACCAAGGACAGTCCGTCTCTGGGGCCAACGTCCTGACTTTC.